The sequence of this T cell receptor beta chain was determined in a study of T cell responses to AZD1222 COVID-19 vaccine. Study findings and constraints: Unmutated regions of variants are reportedly targeted by nearly half of spike-specific TCRs. Spike-specific TCR breadth and depth went up after people got two AZD1222 doses. Seropositivity was recorded at baseline in only a handful of AZD1222 recipients. Donors skewed white British and female; clonal diversity was possibly underestimated.

Regarding this clone: Its antigen remains unidentified.

CDR1 is MNHEY and CDR2 is SMNVEV in the germline V gene (reference sequence). Trimming removed 5 bases from V and 4 bases from J; junction bases left unmatched: 11. The CDR3 is made up of 16 amino acids. Assay: immunoSEQ multiplex PCR; the TCRdb copy retains only in-frame clones and omits some. This sample has 190,000 or so clones, with roughly 92% found just once. The sequence was collected from an adult who received the AZD1222 COVID-19 vaccine. The chain uses TRBV27 and TRBJ2-3; 8 nucleotides match TRBD2. The input for sequencing was peripheral blood, taken 28 days after the second AZD1222 dose. This chain's CDR3 is CASSRTTRGGADTQYF. For the CDR3, the DNA is TGTGCCAGCAGTCGAACCACACGGGGGGGCGCAGATACGCAGTATTTT.